These 21 T cell receptor beta chains came from one sample sequenced in a study of CD8+ T cells in alopecia areata. TCR sequencing used cDNA made by reverse transcription of extracted RNA. Here immunoSEQ multiplex PCR was the method, and the copy in TCRdb shows in-frame clones only, minus some. The sample has 89,000 or so clones, just over 50% seen once; the top ten hold about 6%. Sequencing was carried out using NKG2D-high CD8+ T cells sorted from blood. The receptors were gathered from a human donor with alopecia areata.

This chain connects TRBV27 to TRBJ1-5; D perhaps matches TRBD1 (6 bases). V lost 6 bases and J lost 2, with 11 bases in between. CDR3 length: 14 amino acids. Per germline, CDR1 MNHEY and CDR2 SMNVEV (reference sequence). DNA for the CDR3: TGTGCCAGCAGCGACAGGAGGGGCAATCAGCCCCAGCATTTT. This encodes CASSDRRGNQPQHF.

The chain joins TRBV27 to TRBJ1-1; tentatively, D is TRBD1 (5 bases). Looked up from germline, CDR1 is MNHEY and CDR2 is SMNVEV (reference sequence). Trimming pared 4 bases from V and 0 bases from J, leaving 9 bases between. CDR3 length: 14 residues. CDR3 amino acids: CASSSDSMNTEAFF. The DNA of the CDR3 is TGTGCCAGCAGTTCAGACAGCATGAACACTGAAGCTTTCTTT.

This clone is classed as medium-sized. The rearrangement links TRBV5-8 to TRBJ1-6, with D possibly matching TRBD1 (6 bases). Germline CDR1 SGHTS, CDR2 YDEGEE. V shed 3 bases and J shed 10 bases, with 11 bases lying between them. The CDR3 covers 13 residues. CDR3 bases: TGTGCCAGCAGCTCACGGACAGTATCACCCCTCCACTTT. This translates into CASSSRTVSPLHF.

The chain is built from TRBV7-9 and TRBJ2-5, with D tentatively TRBD2 (6 bases). Germline CDR1 reads SEHNR; CDR2 reads FQNEAQ (reference sequence). Trimming shortened V by 5 bases and J by 5 bases, and 27 bases separated the two germline ends. This CDR3 is 18 amino acids long. In DNA, the CDR3 is TGTGCCAGCAGCCCAAGTGGCGGTTGGGAATCGGCGGGGGAGACCCAGTACTTC. Amino acids: CASSPSGGWESAGETQYF. The variable domain in full, with the rest retrieved from reference TRBV7-9 and TRBJ2-5, is DTGVSQNPRHKITKRGQNVTFRCDPISEHNRLYWYRQTLGQGPEFLTYFQNEAQLEKSRLLSDRFSAERPKGSFSTLEIQRTEQGDSAMYLCASSPSGGWESAGETQYFGPGTRLLVL.

V is TRBV6-5 and J is TRBJ2-7, with D uncertain. The CDR3 extends over 13 amino acids. CDR1 is MNHEY, CDR2 SVGAGI, per germline. The germline V and J ends were trimmed by 2 bases and 5 bases, with 10 bases remaining between them. The CDR3 is CASSYLDGDEQYF. Here the CDR3 DNA reads TGTGCCAGCAGTTACCTGGATGGCGACGAGCAGTACTTC.

The chain joins TRBV7-2 to TRBJ2-3; D call uncertain. This CDR3 region has 13 residues. Germline CDR1 reads SGHTA; CDR2 reads FQGNSA. The CDR3 loop is CALKVWEQDTQYF. The DNA of the CDR3 is TGTGCGCTCAAGGTCTGGGAACAAGATACGCAGTATTTT. Based on the CDR3 plus reference TRBV7-2 and TRBJ2-3, the full variable domain is GAGVSQSPSNKVTEKGKDVELRCDPISGHTALYWYRQSLGQGLEFLIYFQGNSAPDKSGLPSDRFSAERTGGSVSTLTIQRTQQEDSAVYLCALKVWEQDTQYFGPGTRLTVL.

This clone turned up a few times. V and J are TRBV13 and TRBJ2-7, with 9 bases fitting TRBD2. The germline CDR1 and CDR2 sequences are PRHDT and FYEKMQ (reference sequence). The junction had 4 bases not matched to a gene; V was cut back by 4 bases and J by 6 bases. The length of the CDR3 is 13 residues. Here the CDR3 DNA reads TGTGCCAGCAGCTCCCTAGCGGGACCCGAGCAGTACTTC. It yields the protein CASSSLAGPEQYF.

Only one count was recorded for this clone. The V and J genes are TRBV5-6 and TRBJ2-1; no definite D call. Looked up from germline, CDR1 is SGHDT and CDR2 is YYEEEE. The CDR3 has 13 residues. The V and J ends lost 4 bases and 6 bases respectively, with 11 bases between them. The CDR3 protein is CASSPFLANEQFF. DNA for the CDR3: TGTGCCAGCAGCCCGTTTTTGGCCAATGAGCAGTTCTTC. Combining the CDR3 with reference TRBV5-6 and TRBJ2-1 gives the whole variable domain DAGVTQSPTHLIKTRGQQVTLRCSPKSGHDTVSWYQQALGQGPQFIFQYYEEEERQRGNFPDRFSGHQFPNYSSELNVNALLLGDSALYLCASSPFLANEQFFGPGTRLTVL.

J is TRBJ1-1 and V is TRBV11-2; TRBD1 matches 7 bases. With 5 bases clipped from V and 1 base from J, the junction kept 4 bases outside the gene matches. Germline CDR1 reads SGHAT; CDR2 reads FQNNGV. The CDR3 is 14 amino acids. The DNA for the CDR3 is TGTGCCAGCAGCGACCGGACAGGGAACACTGAAGCTTTCTTT. It yields the protein CASSDRTGNTEAFF.

This clone has a handful of counts. The chain uses TRBV29-1 and TRBJ1-4; no reliable D call. Trimming stripped 7 bases from V and 0 bases from J, with 12 bases between. The CDR3 covers 14 residues. CDR1 is SQVTM, CDR2 ANQGSEA, per germline. The CDR3 DNA reads as TGCAGCGCTCAACGGGCTGCAACTAATGAAAAACTGTTTTTT. This sequence encodes CSAQRAATNEKLFF.

The gene calls are TRBV9 and TRBJ2-1; TRBD2 matches 10 bases. J was trimmed by 0 bases and V by 0 bases; bases with no gene match: 6. The CDR3 runs to 18 residues. Germline-derived CDR1 and CDR2 are SGDLS and YYNGEE. The chain's CDR3 is CASSVGSGGTASYNEQFF. The DNA of the CDR3 is TGTGCCAGCAGCGTAGGTAGCGGGGGGACCGCCTCCTACAATGAGCAGTTCTTC. Variable domain in full (rest from reference TRBV9 and TRBJ2-1): DSGVTQTPKHLITATGQRVTLRCSPRSGDLSVYWYQQSLDQGLQFLIQYYNGEERAKGNILERFSAQQFPDLHSELNLSSLELGDSALYFCASSVGSGGTASYNEQFFGPGTRLTVL.

This clone turned up a few times. This chain links TRBV5-1 with TRBJ2-5; perhaps TRBD1 as D (6 bases). Trimming removed 4 bases at V and 1 base at J, with 17 bases between. CDR3 length: 16 residues. CDR1 is SGHRS and CDR2 is YFSETQ in the germline V gene. Here the CDR3 reads CASSPAPGQLQETQYF. Here the CDR3 DNA reads TGCGCCAGCAGCCCTGCGCCCGGACAGCTCCAAGAGACCCAGTACTTC.

The rearrangement uses TRBV4-1 and TRBJ2-3, with D hard to call. There are 13 residues in the CDR3. Germline assignment: CDR1 MGHRA and CDR2 YSYEKL. The ends were cut back, 1 base at V and 7 bases at J, with 9 bases in the middle. The CDR3 here is CASSQAAENTQYF. CDR3 DNA: TGCGCCAGCAGCCAAGCCGCCGAAAATACGCAGTATTTT.

This chain connects TRBV29-1 to TRBJ2-1, with 9 positions matching TRBD2. The germline gives CDR1 SQVTM, CDR2 ANQGSEA. The CDR3 extends over 14 amino acids. V trimming: 2 bases; J trimming: 6 bases; junction bases outside the gene matches: 5. CDR3 nucleotides: TGCAGCGTTGAAAGCTTAGCGGGAGTCAATGAGCAGTTCTTC. This translates into CSVESLAGVNEQFF.

This clone was detected only a few times. V gene TRBV11-2 combines with J gene TRBJ2-1, with 10 bases that match TRBD2. CDR1 is SGHAT, CDR2 FQNNGV, per germline. This CDR3 has 13 residues. Unmatched junction bases numbered 4, after V lost 7 bases and J lost 7 bases. The CDR3 protein is CASISSGSNEQFF. CDR3 coding DNA: TGTGCCAGCATATCTAGCGGGAGTAATGAGCAGTTCTTC.

The chain has TRBV14 and TRBJ2-3, with unresolved D. This CDR3 contains 13 residues. V was shortened by 3 bases and J by 2 bases, with 6 bases between the two germline ends. Germline V gene lookup returns CDR1 SGHDN and CDR2 FVKESK. Here the CDR3 reads CASSQINTDTQYF. Written as DNA, the CDR3 is TGTGCCAGCAGCCAGATCAACACAGATACGCAGTATTTT.

The rearrangement links TRBV30 to TRBJ1-5; tentative D call: TRBD1 (5 bases). CDR1 is GTSNPN and CDR2 is SVGIG in the germline V gene (reference sequence). The V end lost 1 base, the J end lost 7 bases, and 14 bases lay between the germline ends. The CDR3 is made up of 14 amino acids. This CDR3 is CAWSAGAGIQPQHF. For the CDR3, the DNA is TGTGCCTGGAGTGCTGGTGCAGGGATCCAGCCCCAGCATTTT.

The V call is TRBV6-5, the J call TRBJ2-7, with 11 bases lining up with TRBD1. Germline CDR1 reads MNHEY; CDR2 reads SVGAGI. CDR3 length: 14 amino acids. The V gene end was trimmed by 3 bases and the J gene end by 7 bases; junction bases not matched to a gene: 5. The CDR3 loop is CASSYGQGAGEQYF. The DNA of the CDR3 is TGTGCCAGCAGTTATGGACAGGGGGCAGGGGAGCAGTACTTC.

The V call is TRBV28, the J call TRBJ1-5, with no clear D. Trimming took 0 bases from V and 2 from J, leaving 5 bases between them. The length of the CDR3 is 14 residues. Germline V CDR1 and CDR2: MDHEN, SYDVKM. Here the CDR3 DNA reads TGTGCCAGCAGTTTATGGGAAGGCAATCAGCCCCAGCATTTT. Translation: CASSLWEGNQPQHF.

The CDR3 DNA reads TGCAGCGTTTACGCGGGAGGTTTATCCGCCTACGAGCAGTACTTC. Residues: CSVYAGGLSAYEQYF. The chain carries TRBV29-1 and TRBJ2-7, with 8 bases that match TRBD2. V was clipped by 5 bases and J by 2 bases; unmatched bases: 11. Germline V gene sequence: CDR1 SQVTM, CDR2 ANQGSEA. CDR3 length: 15 residues.

This rearrangement joins TRBV4-2 to TRBJ1-5; D gene uncertain. This CDR3 is 13 amino acids long. V was cut by 3 bases and J by 3 bases, with 6 bases left in between. Per the germline V gene, CDR1 is LGHNA and CDR2 is YNFKEQ. As DNA, the CDR3 is TGTGCCAGCAGCCAGTATTCCAATCAGCCCCAGCATTTT. This translates into CASSQYSNQPQHF.